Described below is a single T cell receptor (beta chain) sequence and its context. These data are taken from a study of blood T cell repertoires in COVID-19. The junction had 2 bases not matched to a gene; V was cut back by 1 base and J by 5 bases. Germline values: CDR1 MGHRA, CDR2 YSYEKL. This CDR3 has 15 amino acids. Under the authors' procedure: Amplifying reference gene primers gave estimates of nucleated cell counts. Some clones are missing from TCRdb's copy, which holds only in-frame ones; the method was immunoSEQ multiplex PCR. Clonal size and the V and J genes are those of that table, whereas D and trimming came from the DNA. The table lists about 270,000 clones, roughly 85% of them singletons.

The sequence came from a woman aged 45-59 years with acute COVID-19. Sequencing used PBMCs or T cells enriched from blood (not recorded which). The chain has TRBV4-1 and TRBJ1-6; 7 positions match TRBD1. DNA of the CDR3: TGCGCCAGCAGCCAAGCCAGGGGGGATAATTCACCCCTCCACTTT. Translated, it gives CASSQARGDNSPLHF.